The clone carrying this T cell receptor (beta chain) appeared many times. The data originate from a study of regulatory T cells in long-lasting Graves disease. Researchers made TCR beta libraries by using iRepertoire HTBI primers and running Arm-PCR on CDR3 regions. TCRdb used MiXCR to reprocess the multiplex PCR reads, holding one entry per CDR3 protein. This sample has roughly 530,000 distinct CDR3 sequences, with around 16% found just once. Specified time point: newly diagnosed GD, antithyroid drugs for less than 3 months. Making the TCR library involved RNA that had been extracted from PBMCs. Peripheral blood, 7.5 to 9.5 milliliters per patient, was collected in EDTA tubes. Trimming stripped 5 bases from V and 2 bases from J, with 13 bases between. CDR1 and CDR2 (germline): LNHDA, SQIVND (reference sequence). CDR3 length: 15 amino acids. These same records also appear under a second study, on T cells in Graves' hyperthyroidism and ophthalmopathy. That investigation notes: HTBI primers were the set used in a first-round RT-PCR of the TCR CDR3. Blood also held most thyroid clonotypes expanded beyond 0.001.

The chain links TRBV19 to TRBJ2-1; no firm D call. The sequenced sample was peripheral blood mononuclear cells (PBMCs), obtained at new diagnosis, from a patient treated with antithyroid drugs. The clonotype was recovered from a woman between 40 and 65 years old with Graves disease. In DNA form, the CDR3 reads TGTGCCAGTAGTGACTCTCCAACGGCCTACAATGAGCAGTTCTTC. Translating it yields CASSDSPTAYNEQFF.